This record covers a single T cell receptor (beta chain). Antigen unknown. This specimen comes from a study of T cell responses to AZD1222 COVID-19 vaccine. Germline assignment: CDR1 MDHEN and CDR2 SYDVKM. Trimming left V 10 bases short and J 1 base short, with 11 bases between. This CDR3 region has 14 residues. Measured with immunoSEQ multiplex PCR; TCRdb has only the in-frame clones, and not every one. The profile shows about 150,000 clones, over 90% of them singletons. The study, taken as a whole, reports: Among the donors, most were white British and more were female, and clonal diversity was possibly underestimated. Spike was spanned by vaccine-associated CD4 TCRs, which were dominant at 160-218 and 743-854.

Doses given second, at about 4 or about 12 weeks, were pooled. This sequence originates from an adult who received the AZD1222 COVID-19 vaccine. Specimen: peripheral blood, collected 28 days after the second AZD1222 dose. The gene calls are TRBV28 and TRBJ1-6, with D hard to call. Here the CDR3 reads CATRTVSYNSPLHF. The CDR3 nucleotides are TGTGCCACCCGTACAGTTTCCTATAATTCACCCCTCCACTTT.